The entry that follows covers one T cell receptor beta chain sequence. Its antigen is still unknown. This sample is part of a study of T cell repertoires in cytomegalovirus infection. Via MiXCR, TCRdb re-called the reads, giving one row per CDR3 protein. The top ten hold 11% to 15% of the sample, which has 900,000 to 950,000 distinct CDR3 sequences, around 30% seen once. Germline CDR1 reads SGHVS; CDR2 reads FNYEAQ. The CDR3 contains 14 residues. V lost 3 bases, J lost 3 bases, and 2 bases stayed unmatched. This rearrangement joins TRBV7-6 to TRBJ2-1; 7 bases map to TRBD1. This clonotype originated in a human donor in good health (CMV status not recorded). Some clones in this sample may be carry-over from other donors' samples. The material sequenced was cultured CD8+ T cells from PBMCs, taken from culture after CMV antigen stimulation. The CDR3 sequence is CASSFTGVYNEQFF. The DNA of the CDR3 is TGTGCCAGCAGCTTTACAGGGGTCTACAATGAGCAGTTCTTC.